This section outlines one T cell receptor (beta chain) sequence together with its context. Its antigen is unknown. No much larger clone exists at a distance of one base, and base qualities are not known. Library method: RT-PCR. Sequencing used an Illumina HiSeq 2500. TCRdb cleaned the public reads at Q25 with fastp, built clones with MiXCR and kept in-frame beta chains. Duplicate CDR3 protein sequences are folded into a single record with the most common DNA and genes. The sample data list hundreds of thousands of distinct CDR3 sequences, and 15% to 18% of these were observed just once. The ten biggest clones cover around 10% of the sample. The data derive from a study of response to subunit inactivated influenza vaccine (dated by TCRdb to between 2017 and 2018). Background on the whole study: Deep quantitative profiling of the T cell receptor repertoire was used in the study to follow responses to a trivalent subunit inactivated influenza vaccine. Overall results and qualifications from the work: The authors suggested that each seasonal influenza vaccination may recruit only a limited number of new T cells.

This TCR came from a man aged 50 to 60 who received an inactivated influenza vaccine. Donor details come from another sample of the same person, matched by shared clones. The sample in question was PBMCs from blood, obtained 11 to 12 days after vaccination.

The DNA is TGCGCCAGCAGCCAAGAGGAGACTAGCGGCTTCGATGAGCAGTTCTTC. Translated, this gives CASSQEETSGFDEQFF. Recombination connected TRBV4-1 to TRBJ2-1; TRBD2 agrees with 9 junctional bases. Based on the germline V gene, the CDR1 and CDR2 sequences are MGHRA and YSYEKL. The CDR3 runs 16 amino acids, cysteine and phenylalanine included. The retained sequence is limited to the CDR3, 48 bases, with the frame set at the first base. Trimming takes 0 bases off V and 8 bases off J; junction bases not matched to a gene: 8.